Below are 10 T cell receptor beta chains sequenced from a single sample in a study of blood T cell repertoires in COVID-19. This table comes from immunoSEQ multiplex PCR, and its TCRdb copy is limited to in-frame clones, with some not included. The profile shows approximately 190,000 clones, roughly four fifths of them singletons. What was sequenced was peripheral blood. The receptors originated from a woman aged 40 to 50 with acute or convalescent COVID-19.

The V and J genes are TRBV5-1 and TRBJ2-3, with a weak D call TRBD2 (6 bases). V lost 0 bases, J lost 3 bases, and 20 bases lay in between. Germline-derived CDR1 and CDR2 are SGHRS and YFSETQ. This CDR3 comprises 18 residues. In nucleotides, the CDR3 is TGCGCCAGCAGCTTGGCTATAAGCATCGGGGGTCAAACAGATACGCAGTATTTT. Its translation: CASSLAISIGGQTDTQYF.

This clone was picked up a small number of times. This sequence joins TRBV7-6 and TRBJ1-1; unclear D gene. Germline CDR1 and CDR2: SGHVS and FNYEAQ. V was cut by 1 base and J by 4 bases, with 13 bases left in between. This CDR3 is 15 amino acids long. This chain's CDR3 is CASSLGGGPGTEAFF. The CDR3 nucleotides read TGTGCCAGCAGCTTAGGGGGAGGTCCGGGCACTGAAGCTTTCTTT.

The V call is TRBV5-1, the J call TRBJ1-1; 7 bases map to TRBD1. V lost 4 bases and J lost 1; bases outside the gene matches: 4. This CDR3 contains 14 residues. CDR1 SGHRS and CDR2 YFSETQ come from the germline V gene. The CDR3 DNA reads as TGCGCCAGCAGCCAGGGGGTCGGGAACACTGAAGCTTTCTTT. It specifies CASSQGVGNTEAFF.

The genes are TRBV5-6 and TRBJ2-7; tentatively, D is TRBD1 (5 bases). V lost 2 bases, J lost 0 bases, and 18 bases lay in between. Germline CDR1 reads SGHDT; CDR2 reads YYEEEE. This CDR3 comprises 17 residues. This chain's CDR3 is CASSFTRVGLSSYEQYF. The CDR3 nucleotides are TGTGCCAGCAGCTTCACCAGGGTCGGCCTGAGCTCCTACGAGCAGTACTTC. The variable domain in full, completed from reference TRBV5-6 and TRBJ2-7, reads DAGVTQSPTHLIKTRGQQVTLRCSPKSGHDTVSWYQQALGQGPQFIFQYYEEEERQRGNFPDRFSGHQFPNYSSELNVNALLLGDSALYLCASSFTRVGLSSYEQYFGPGTRLTVT.

The rearrangement links TRBV6-1 to TRBJ1-5, with 8 bases identical to TRBD1. Germline V lookup: CDR1 MNHNS, CDR2 SASEGT. Germline trimming cut 4 bases from V and 4 bases from J; bases unmatched to any gene: 9. This CDR3 has 16 residues. Here the CDR3 reads CASSGQGRLLNQPQHF. The CDR3 DNA reads TGTGCCAGCAGTGGACAGGGGAGGCTTTTAAATCAGCCCCAGCATTTT.

The gene calls are TRBV3-1 (or the pseudogene TRBV3-2) and TRBJ2-7; tentative D call: TRBD2 (5 bases). Germline V gives CDR1 LGHDT, CDR2 YNNKEL (reference sequence). The CDR3 consists of 14 residues. V lost 0 bases to trimming and J lost 4 bases, with 10 bases between them. CDR3 in amino acids: CASSQDDYRYEQYF. CDR3 bases: TGTGCCAGCAGCCAAGATGACTACCGTTACGAGCAGTACTTC.

The sample holds one count of this clone. The V gene is TRBV6-5, the J gene TRBJ1-1; D remains unclear. Germline CDR1 is MNHEY and CDR2 is SVGAGI. The length of the CDR3 is 15 residues. Trimming stripped 8 bases from V and 3 bases from J, with 19 bases between. CDR3 sequence reads: CASPLREGSHTEAFF. In nucleotides, the CDR3 is TGTGCCAGCCCCCTCCGGGAGGGCTCGCACACTGAAGCTTTCTTT.

CDR3 in amino acids: CASSTLAGYGQPQHF. In DNA form, the CDR3 reads TGTGCCAGCAGCACTCTTGCAGGGTACGGTCAGCCCCAGCATTTT. The gene calls are TRBV5-5 and TRBJ1-5, with TRBD1 as a possible D gene (5 bases). Germline V gene lookup returns CDR1 SGHKS and CDR2 YYEKEE (reference sequence). This CDR3 spans 15 amino acids. V lost 4 bases and J lost 6, with 17 bases in between.

In this sample, this clone turned up a few times. This chain links TRBV2 with TRBJ2-5, with D possibly TRBD2 on 6 matching bases. Between the trimmed V and J ends, which lost 6 bases and 7 bases, there was a span of 12 bases. The CDR3 has 12 amino acids. In germline, CDR1 is SNHLY, CDR2 FYNNEI. The CDR3 nucleotides read TGTGCCAGCAGAGGGGCGGGATGGACCCAGTACTTC. Amino acid sequence: CASRGAGWTQYF. Variable domain in full (rest from reference TRBV2 and TRBJ2-5): EPEVTQTPSHQVTQMGQEVILRCVPISNHLYFYWYRQILGQKVEFLVSFYNNEISEKSEIFDDQFSVERPDGSNFTLKIRSTKLEDSAMYFCASRGAGWTQYFGPGTRLLVL.

The rearrangement joins TRBV14 to TRBJ2-7; D remains unclear. This CDR3 region has 16 residues. With 0 bases removed from V and 6 bases from J, the gap between germline ends came to 18 bases. CDR1 and CDR2 (germline): SGHDN, FVKESK. CDR3 region: CASSQDSFGLTSEQYF. CDR3 coding DNA: TGTGCCAGCAGCCAAGATTCCTTTGGGCTAACGAGCGAGCAGTACTTC.